This paragraph covers one T cell receptor beta chain sequence. The antigen remains undetermined. Cultured CD4+ T-cell DNA underwent Oncomine TCR Beta short-read sequencing. TCRdb itself ran the PCR reads through MiXCR, one entry per CDR3 protein. This table holds about 8,300 distinct CDR3 sequences, 50% found once. This CDR3 has 16 residues. Germline assignment: CDR1 MNHNS and CDR2 SASEGT. Losses at the gene ends were 2 bases for V and 1 base for J; bases not matched to a gene: 5. These data belong to a study of vaccination and CD4 T cells after COVID-19. As for the study in general: In culture, cells were exposed to overlapping spike peptides from SARS-CoV-2, HCoV-NL63, HCoV-OC43 and HCoV-229E.

Treatment denoted: roughly 11-day PBMC culture with coronavirus spike peptide pools or control peptides (ViraFEST assay). Before the COVID-19 pandemic (2011-2018), CD4+ T cells were obtained from the unexposed donor. This rearrangement joins TRBV6-1 to TRBJ2-3, with 8 bases fitting TRBD2. The sequence was collected from a human donor in good health. Input material: CD4+ T cells from blood, cultured in vitro. DNA for the CDR3: TGTGCCAGCAGTGAAAGGCCTAGCGGGCGCACAGATACGCAGTATTTT. Translating it yields CASSERPSGRTDTQYF.